This T cell receptor beta chain was obtained from a study of regulatory and conventional T cells in RAG deficiency. The V gene's germline CDR1 is SGDLS and CDR2 YYNGEE. V gave up 4 bases and J gave up 3 bases; unmatched junction bases: 4. This CDR3 spans 14 amino acids. TCRdb's copy holds only in-frame clones and misses some; the assay was immunoSEQ multiplex PCR. This table has 30,000 to 40,000 clones, 76% appearing once. Blood CD4+ CD25-low CD127-high conventional T cells supplied the genomic DNA template. In addition, the sample was reused for a study of regulatory T cells. This second report adds: The primer mix had 52 TRBV and 13 TRBJ primers.

The gene calls are TRBV9 and TRBJ1-1; 9 bases align to TRBD1. What was sequenced was CD4+ effector T cells sorted from blood. This receptor was obtained from a human donor in good health. This chain's CDR3 is CASSPWTGDTEAFF. CDR3 coding DNA: TGTGCCAGCAGCCCTTGGACAGGGGACACTGAAGCTTTCTTT.